This T cell receptor (beta chain) was recorded in a study of shared clonotypes between healthy human individuals. Study-wide background: Three plates each covered CD4 naive and memory; CD8 naive two, CD8 memory one.

The protocol was immunoSEQ multiplex PCR, while the TCRdb copy is restricted to in-frame clones and leaves out a portion. The sample carries roughly 1,100,000 clones, around 76% recorded once. CD4+ cells were split into CD45RA+ naive and CD45RA-negative memory subsets. As to this clone: What it binds is not known.

Notes on the study in general: Memory subsets generally showed smaller estimated richness than naive subsets did.

CDR3 length: 15 amino acids. V dropped 6 bases and J dropped 2; count of bases not matched to a gene: 6. The germline gives CDR1 LNHDA, CDR2 SQIVND (reference sequence). The rearrangement uses TRBV19 and TRBJ2-2; TRBD1 matches at 7 bases. The receptor was isolated from a man younger than 30 in good health. Sequencing input: memory CD4+ T cells sorted from blood. Specified subset: CD45RA-negative fraction. In nucleotides, the CDR3 is TGTGCCAGTAGCTCCGGGACAGCCAACACCGGGGAGCTGTTTTTT. This encodes CASSSGTANTGELFF.